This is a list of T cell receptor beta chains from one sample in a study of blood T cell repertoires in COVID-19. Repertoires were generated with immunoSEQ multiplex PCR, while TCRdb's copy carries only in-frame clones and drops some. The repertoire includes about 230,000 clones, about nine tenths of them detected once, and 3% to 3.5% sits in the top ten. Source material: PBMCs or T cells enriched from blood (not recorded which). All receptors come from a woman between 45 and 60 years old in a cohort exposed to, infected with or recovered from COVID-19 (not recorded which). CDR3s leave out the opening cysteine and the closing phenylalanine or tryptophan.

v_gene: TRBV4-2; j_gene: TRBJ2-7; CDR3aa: ASSHTSAGGGYEQY
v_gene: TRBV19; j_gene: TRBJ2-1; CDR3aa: ASSTVAGRSYNEQF
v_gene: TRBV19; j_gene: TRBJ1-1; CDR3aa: ASTRRGQGPNTEAF
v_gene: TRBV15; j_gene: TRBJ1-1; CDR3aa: ATSRRTGTAGSAEAF
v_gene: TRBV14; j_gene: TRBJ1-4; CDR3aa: ASSPRQGGPTNEKLF
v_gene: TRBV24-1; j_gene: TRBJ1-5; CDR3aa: ATSDLNRDRGPYSNQPQH
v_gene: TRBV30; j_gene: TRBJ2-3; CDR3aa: AWRLARGHGTDTQY
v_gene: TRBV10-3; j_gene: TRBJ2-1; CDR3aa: AISESLAGGSYNEQF
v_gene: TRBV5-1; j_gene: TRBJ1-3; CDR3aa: ASSSGSSLGNTIY
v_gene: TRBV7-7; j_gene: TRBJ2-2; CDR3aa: ASSSGRDRPAGELF
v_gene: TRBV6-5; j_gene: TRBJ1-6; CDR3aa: ASSYRRQGSPLH
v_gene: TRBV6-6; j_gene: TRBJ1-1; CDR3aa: ATGLGSTEAF
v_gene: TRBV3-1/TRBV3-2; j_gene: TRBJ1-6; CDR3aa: ASSQRGGASPLH
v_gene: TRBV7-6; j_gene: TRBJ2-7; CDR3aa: ASSLRTGGGYEQY
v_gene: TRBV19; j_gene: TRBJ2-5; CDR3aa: ASKEGRVQQETQY
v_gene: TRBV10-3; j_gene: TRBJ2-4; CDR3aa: ASAGLENIQY
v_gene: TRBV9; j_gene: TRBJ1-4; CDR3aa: ASSVQGVNEKLF
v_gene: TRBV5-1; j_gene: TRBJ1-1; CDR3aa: ASSLDRGTEAF
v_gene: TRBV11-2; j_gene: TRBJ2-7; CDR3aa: ASSKGLAGSSYEQY
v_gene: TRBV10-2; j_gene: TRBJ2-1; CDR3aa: ASTYRGYSYNEQF
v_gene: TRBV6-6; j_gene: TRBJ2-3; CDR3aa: ASSTGTNRFTDTQY
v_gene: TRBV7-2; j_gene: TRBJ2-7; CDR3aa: ASSLSSYEQY
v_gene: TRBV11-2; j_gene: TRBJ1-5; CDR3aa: ASSLGDRSNQPQH
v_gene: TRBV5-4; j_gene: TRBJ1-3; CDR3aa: ASSDPRGFGNTIY
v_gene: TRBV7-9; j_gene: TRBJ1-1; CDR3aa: ASSFPRTGMNTEAF
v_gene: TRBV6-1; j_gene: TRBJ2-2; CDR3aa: ASSEAGLTIGELF
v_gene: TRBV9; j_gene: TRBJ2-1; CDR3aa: ASTPASGSYNEQF
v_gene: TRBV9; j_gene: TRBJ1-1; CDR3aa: ASRVGEGATNTEAF
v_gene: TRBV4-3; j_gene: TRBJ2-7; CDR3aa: ASSQEGGYEQY
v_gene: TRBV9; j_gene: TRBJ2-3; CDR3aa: ASSVGSSMNTQY
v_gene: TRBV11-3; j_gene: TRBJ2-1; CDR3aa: ASSSYSYNEQF
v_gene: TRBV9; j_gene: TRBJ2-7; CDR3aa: ASSAPSSGGSYEQY
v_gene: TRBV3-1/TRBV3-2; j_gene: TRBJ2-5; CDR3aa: ASSQGFGGTKETQY
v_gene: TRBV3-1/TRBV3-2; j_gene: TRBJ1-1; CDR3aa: ASSQGGRAPEAF
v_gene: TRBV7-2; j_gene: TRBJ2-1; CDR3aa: ASSRGVSLSNEQF
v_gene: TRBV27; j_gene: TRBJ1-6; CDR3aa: ASSPLSPTGDYNSPLH
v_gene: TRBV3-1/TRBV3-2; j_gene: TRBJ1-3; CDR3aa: ASSQEGRISGNTIY
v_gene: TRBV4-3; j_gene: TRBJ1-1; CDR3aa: ASSQVDRGTEAF
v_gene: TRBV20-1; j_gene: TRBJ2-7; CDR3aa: SASGQDEQY
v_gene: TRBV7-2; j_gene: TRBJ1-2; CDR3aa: ASSITGTGLNGYT
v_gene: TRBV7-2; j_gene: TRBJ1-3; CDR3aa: ASSWAGTGNTIY
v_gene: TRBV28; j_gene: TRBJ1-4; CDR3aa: ASSSDRGHEKLF
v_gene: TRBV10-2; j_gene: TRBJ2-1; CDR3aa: ASSDTPLAGGGNEQF
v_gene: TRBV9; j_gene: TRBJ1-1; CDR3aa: ASSPTGGIAEAF
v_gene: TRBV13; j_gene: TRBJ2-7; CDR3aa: ASSFGGEIYEQY